A selection of T cell receptor beta chains follows, all from one sample in a study of cytomegalovirus exposure and HLA in healthy donors. Sequencing was performed with immunoSEQ multiplex PCR; in TCRdb, only in-frame clones are kept and a portion is missing. The sample consists of 190,000 or so clones, around 81% of them appearing once. Sample: PBMCs. These TCRs come from a young woman in good health and CMV-seropositive. Each CDR3 is given with its conserved first and last residue. D genes are given only for firm matches. Part of the rows lack a size; the others show once, few, many or a class for expanded clones.

V	size	J	length	D	CDR3	DNA
TRBV6-5	NA	TRBJ1-2	14	TRBD1	CASALHRGDVGYTF	TGTGCCAGCGCCCTACACAGGGGGGATGTTGGCTACACCTTC
TRBV6-1	NA	TRBJ1-5	17	NA	CASSGNRGGSFTGPQHF	TGTGCCAGCAGTGGGAATAGGGGGGGGAGCTTCACCGGGCCCCAGCATTTT
TRBV29-1	few	TRBJ1-1	12	NA	CSARGGNTEAFF	TGCAGCGCTCGAGGGGGTAACACTGAAGCTTTCTTT
TRBV4-3	NA	TRBJ2-7	17	TRBD2	CASSQDFASGGLYEQYF	TGCGCCAGCAGCCAAGATTTCGCTAGCGGGGGGCTCTACGAGCAGTACTTC
TRBV10-3	NA	TRBJ2-2	17	NA	CAISESEGKGRTGELFF	TGTGCCATCAGTGAGTCGGAGGGGAAGGGGCGGACCGGGGAGCTGTTTTTT
TRBV2	NA	TRBJ2-1	15	TRBD2	CASSDPLAGYNEQFF	TGTGCCAGCAGTGACCCCCTAGCGGGATACAATGAGCAGTTCTTC
TRBV9	NA	TRBJ1-4	15	TRBD1	CASSAQTGEHEKLFF	TGTGCCAGCAGCGCCCAGACAGGGGAGCATGAAAAACTGTTTTTT
TRBV4-1	NA	TRBJ2-3	16	TRBD2	CASSLSGGYLTDTQYF	TGCGCCAGCAGCCTAAGCGGGGGCTACCTCACAGATACGCAGTATTTT
TRBV7-9	NA	TRBJ1-2	13	TRBD1	CASSQGQVYGYTF	TGTGCCAGCAGCCAGGGACAGGTCTATGGCTACACCTTC
TRBV7-9	NA	TRBJ2-3	12	NA	CASSWGADTQYF	TGTGCCAGCAGCTGGGGGGCAGATACGCAGTATTTT
TRBV2	NA	TRBJ2-5	15	TRBD1	CASSTAGTATETQYF	TGTGCCAGCAGTACCGCCGGGACAGCCACAGAGACCCAGTACTTC
TRBV2	few	TRBJ2-3	16	TRBD2	CASSARTSGGADTQYF	TGTGCCAGCAGTGCCCGGACTAGCGGGGGGGCTGATACGCAGTATTTT
TRBV10-1	NA	TRBJ1-1	13	TRBD1	CASRVGQGVEAFF	TGCGCCAGCAGAGTAGGACAGGGTGTTGAAGCTTTCTTT
TRBV10-2	NA	TRBJ2-7	13	NA	CASSVRFVDEQYF	TGCGCCAGCAGCGTCCGGTTCGTGGACGAGCAGTACTTC
TRBV12-5	NA	TRBJ1-2	19	TRBD1	CASGLAKTSGQGALYGYTF	TGTGCTAGTGGTTTGGCGAAAACCTCGGGACAGGGGGCACTCTATGGCTACACCTTC
TRBV4-3	NA	TRBJ2-3	13	TRBD2	CASSPGGTDTQYF	TGCGCCAGCAGCCCCGGGGGGACAGATACGCAGTATTTT
TRBV25-1	NA	TRBJ1-6	15	TRBD1	CASSENNRGNSPLHF	TGTGCCAGCAGTGAAAATAACAGGGGGAATTCACCCCTCCACTTT
TRBV18	NA	TRBJ1-5	15	NA	CASSQSIASNQPQHF	TGTGCCAGCTCACAATCTATTGCGAGCAATCAGCCCCAGCATTTT
TRBV15	NA	TRBJ1-2	16	NA	CATSSGGQLVRYGYTF	TGTGCCACCAGCAGCGGCGGACAGTTAGTTCGCTATGGCTACACCTTC
TRBV29-1	NA	TRBJ1-1	11	NA	CSVLEGTEAFF	TGCAGCGTTTTGGAGGGCACTGAAGCTTTCTTT
TRBV9	NA	TRBJ2-1	13	TRBD2	CASSERGDNEQFF	TGTGCCAGCAGCGAGCGGGGGGACAATGAGCAGTTCTTC
TRBV28	once	TRBJ2-7	18	TRBD2	CASSLFRLAGGLSYEQYF	TGTGCCAGCAGTTTATTCAGGCTAGCGGGGGGTCTGTCCTACGAGCAGTACTTC